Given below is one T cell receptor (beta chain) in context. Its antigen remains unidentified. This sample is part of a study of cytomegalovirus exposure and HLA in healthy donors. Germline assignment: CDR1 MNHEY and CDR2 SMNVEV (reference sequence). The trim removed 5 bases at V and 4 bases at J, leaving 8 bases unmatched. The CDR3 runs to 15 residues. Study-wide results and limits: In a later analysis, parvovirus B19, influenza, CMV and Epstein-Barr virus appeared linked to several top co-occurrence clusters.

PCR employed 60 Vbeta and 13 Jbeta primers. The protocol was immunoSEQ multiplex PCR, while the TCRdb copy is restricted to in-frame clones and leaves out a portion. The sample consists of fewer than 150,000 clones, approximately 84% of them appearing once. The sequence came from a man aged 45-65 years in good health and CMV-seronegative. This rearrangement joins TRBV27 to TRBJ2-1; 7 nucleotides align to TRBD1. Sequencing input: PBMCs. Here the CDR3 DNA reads TGTGCCAGCAGTCTAAAGGGACAGTTATACAATGAGCAGTTCTTC. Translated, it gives CASSLKGQLYNEQFF.